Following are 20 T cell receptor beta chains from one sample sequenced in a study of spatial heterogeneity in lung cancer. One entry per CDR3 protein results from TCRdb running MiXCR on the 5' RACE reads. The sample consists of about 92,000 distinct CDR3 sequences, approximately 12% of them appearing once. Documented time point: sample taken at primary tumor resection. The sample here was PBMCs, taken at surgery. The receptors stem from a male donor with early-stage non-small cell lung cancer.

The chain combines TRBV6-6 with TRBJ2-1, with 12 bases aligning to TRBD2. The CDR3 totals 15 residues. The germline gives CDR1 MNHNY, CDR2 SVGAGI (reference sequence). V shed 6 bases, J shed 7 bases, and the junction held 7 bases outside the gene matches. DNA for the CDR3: TGTGCCAGCAGCCGTCTAGCGGGGGGGCAGAATGAGCAGTTCTTC. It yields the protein CASSRLAGGQNEQFF.

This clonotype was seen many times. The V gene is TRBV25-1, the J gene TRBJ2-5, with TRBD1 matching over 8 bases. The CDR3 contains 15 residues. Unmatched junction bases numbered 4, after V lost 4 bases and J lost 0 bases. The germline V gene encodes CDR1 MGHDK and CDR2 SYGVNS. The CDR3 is CASSGTGLYQETQYF. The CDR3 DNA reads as TGTGCCAGCAGTGGGACAGGGTTGTACCAAGAGACCCAGTACTTC.

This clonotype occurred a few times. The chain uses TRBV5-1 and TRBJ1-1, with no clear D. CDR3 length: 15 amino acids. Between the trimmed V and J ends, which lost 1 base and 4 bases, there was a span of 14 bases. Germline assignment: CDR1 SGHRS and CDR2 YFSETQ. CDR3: CASSLSDAFGTEAFF. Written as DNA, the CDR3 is TGCGCCAGCAGCTTGAGCGATGCCTTCGGCACTGAAGCTTTCTTT. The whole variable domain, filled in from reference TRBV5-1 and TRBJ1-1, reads KAGVTQTPRYLIKTRGQQVTLSCSPISGHRSVSWYQQTPGQGLQFLFEYFSETQRNKGNFPGRFSGRQFSNSRSEMNVSTLELGDSALYLCASSLSDAFGTEAFFGQGTRLTVV.

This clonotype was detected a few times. The CDR3 nucleotides read TGTGCCAGCAGCCTGCTTAGCTCTGAAGCTTTCTTT. Its translation: CASSLLSSEAFF. V usage is TRBV7-8 and J usage is TRBJ1-1; D is undetermined. Trimming took off 5 bases at V and 6 bases at J, with 10 bases between the two ends. CDR1 and CDR2 (germline): SGHVS, FQNEAQ. The CDR3 contains 12 residues.

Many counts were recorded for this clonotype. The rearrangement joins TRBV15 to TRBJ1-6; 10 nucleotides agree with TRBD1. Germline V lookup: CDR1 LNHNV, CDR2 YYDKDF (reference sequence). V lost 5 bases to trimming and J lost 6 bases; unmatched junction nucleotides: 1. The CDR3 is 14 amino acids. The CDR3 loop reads CATSRDRGNSPLHF. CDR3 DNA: TGTGCCACCAGCCGGGACAGGGGTAATTCACCCCTCCACTTT.

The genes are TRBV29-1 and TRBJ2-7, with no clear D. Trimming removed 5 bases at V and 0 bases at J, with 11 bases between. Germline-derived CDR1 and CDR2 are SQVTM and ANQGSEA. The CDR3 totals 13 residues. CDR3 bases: TGCAGCGTTCTCGGCAGCTTCTCCTACGAGCAGTACTTC. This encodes CSVLGSFSYEQYF.

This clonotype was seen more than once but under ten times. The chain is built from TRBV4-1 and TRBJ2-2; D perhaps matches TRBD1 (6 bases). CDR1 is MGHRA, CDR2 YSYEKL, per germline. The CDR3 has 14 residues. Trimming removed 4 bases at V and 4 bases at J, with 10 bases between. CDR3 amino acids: CASSRQGPTGELFF. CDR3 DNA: TGCGCCAGCAGCCGCCAGGGGCCCACCGGGGAGCTGTTTTTT.

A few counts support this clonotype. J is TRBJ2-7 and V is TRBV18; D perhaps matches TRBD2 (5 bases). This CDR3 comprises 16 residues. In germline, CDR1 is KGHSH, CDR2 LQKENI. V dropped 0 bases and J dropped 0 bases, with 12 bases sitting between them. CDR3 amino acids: CASSPPGRAGSYEQYF. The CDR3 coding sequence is TGTGCCAGCTCACCACCGGGAAGGGCGGGCTCCTACGAGCAGTACTTC.

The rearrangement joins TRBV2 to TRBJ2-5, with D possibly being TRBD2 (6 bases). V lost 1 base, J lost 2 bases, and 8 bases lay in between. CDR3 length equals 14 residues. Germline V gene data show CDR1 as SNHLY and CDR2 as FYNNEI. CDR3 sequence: CASSEGTIQETQYF. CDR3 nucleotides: TGTGCCAGCAGTGAAGGGACTATACAAGAGACCCAGTACTTC.

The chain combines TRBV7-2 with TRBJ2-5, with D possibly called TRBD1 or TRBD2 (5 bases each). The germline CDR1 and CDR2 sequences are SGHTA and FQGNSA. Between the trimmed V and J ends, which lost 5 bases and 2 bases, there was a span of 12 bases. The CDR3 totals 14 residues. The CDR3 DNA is TGTGCCAGCAGCCACGGGACCAAACAAGAGACCCAGTACTTC. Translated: CASSHGTKQETQYF.

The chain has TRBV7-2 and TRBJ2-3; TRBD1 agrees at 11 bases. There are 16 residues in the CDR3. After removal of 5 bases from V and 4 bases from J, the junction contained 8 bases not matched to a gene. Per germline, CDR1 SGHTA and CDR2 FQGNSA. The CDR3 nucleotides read TGTGCCAGCAGCGCACTGGGACAGGGGGTGGCAGATACGCAGTATTTT. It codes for CASSALGQGVADTQYF. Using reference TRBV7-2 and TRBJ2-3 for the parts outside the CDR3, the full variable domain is GAGVSQSPSNKVTEKGKDVELRCDPISGHTALYWYRQSLGQGLEFLIYFQGNSAPDKSGLPSDRFSAERTGGSVSTLTIQRTQQEDSAVYLCASSALGQGVADTQYFGPGTRLTVL.

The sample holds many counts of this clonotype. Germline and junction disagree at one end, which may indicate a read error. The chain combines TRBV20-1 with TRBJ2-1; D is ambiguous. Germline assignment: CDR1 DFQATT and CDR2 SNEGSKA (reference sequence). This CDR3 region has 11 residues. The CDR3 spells CSAGDPREQFF. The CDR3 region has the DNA TGCAGTGCTGGAGACCCGAGGGAGCAGTTCTTC.

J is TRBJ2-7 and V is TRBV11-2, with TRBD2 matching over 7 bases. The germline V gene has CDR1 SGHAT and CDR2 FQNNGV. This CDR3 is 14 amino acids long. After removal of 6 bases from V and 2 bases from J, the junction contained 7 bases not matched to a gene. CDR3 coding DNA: TGTGCCAGCAGTCCGGGGAGGGTACCCTACGAGCAGTACTTC. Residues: CASSPGRVPYEQYF. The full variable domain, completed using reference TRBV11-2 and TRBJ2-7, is EAGVAQSPRYKIIEKRQSVAFWCNPISGHATLYWYQQILGQGPKLLIQFQNNGVVDDSQLPKDRFSAERLKGVDSTLKIQPAKLEDSAVYLCASSPGRVPYEQYFGPGTRLTVT.

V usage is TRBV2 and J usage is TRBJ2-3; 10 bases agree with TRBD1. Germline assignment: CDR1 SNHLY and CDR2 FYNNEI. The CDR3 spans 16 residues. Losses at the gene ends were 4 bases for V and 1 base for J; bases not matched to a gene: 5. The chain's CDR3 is CASSGPGTGGTDTQYF. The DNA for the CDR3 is TGTGCCAGCAGTGGACCTGGGACAGGGGGCACAGATACGCAGTATTTT.

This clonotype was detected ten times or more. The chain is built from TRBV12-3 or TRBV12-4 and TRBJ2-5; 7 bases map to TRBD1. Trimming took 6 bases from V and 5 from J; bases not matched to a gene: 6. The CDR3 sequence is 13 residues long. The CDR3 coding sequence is TGTGCCAGCAGCCCGACAGGGTACGAGACCCAGTACTTC. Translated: CASSPTGYETQYF.

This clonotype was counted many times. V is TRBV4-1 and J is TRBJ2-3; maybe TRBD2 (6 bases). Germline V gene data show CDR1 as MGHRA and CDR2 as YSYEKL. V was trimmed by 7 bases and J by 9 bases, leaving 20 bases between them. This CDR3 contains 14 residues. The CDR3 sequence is CASNVEAGRGTQYF. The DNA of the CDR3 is TGCGCCAGCAACGTGGAGGCGGGGCGAGGCACGCAGTATTTT.

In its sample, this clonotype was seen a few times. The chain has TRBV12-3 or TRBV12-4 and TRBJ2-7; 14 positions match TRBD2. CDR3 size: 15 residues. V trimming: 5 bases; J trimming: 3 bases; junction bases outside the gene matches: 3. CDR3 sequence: CASSRGLAGGYEQYF. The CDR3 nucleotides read TGTGCCAGCAGTCGAGGACTAGCGGGGGGCTACGAGCAGTACTTC.

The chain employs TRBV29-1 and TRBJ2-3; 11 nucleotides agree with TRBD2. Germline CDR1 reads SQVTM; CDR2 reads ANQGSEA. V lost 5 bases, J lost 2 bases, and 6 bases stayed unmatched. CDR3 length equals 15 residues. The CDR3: CSVHSGRALTDTQYF. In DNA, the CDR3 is TGCAGCGTTCATAGCGGGAGGGCCCTCACAGATACGCAGTATTTT.

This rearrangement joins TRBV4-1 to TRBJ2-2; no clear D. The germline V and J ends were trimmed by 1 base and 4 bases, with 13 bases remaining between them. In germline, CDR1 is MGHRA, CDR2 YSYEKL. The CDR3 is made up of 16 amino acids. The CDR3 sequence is CASSQATGTITGELFF. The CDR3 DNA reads TGCGCCAGCAGCCAAGCTACGGGTACCATCACCGGGGAGCTGTTTTTT.

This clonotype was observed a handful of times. The CDR3 coding sequence is TGCAGTGCCCAACTGGGGGTCCAATCACCCCTCCACTTT. Translating gives CSAQLGVQSPLHF. V usage is TRBV20-1 and J usage is TRBJ1-6; D perhaps matches TRBD1 (5 bases). CDR1 and CDR2 from the germline V gene are DFQATT and SNEGSKA (reference sequence). Trimming took off 6 bases at V and 10 bases at J, with 16 bases between the two ends. CDR3 length: 13 residues.